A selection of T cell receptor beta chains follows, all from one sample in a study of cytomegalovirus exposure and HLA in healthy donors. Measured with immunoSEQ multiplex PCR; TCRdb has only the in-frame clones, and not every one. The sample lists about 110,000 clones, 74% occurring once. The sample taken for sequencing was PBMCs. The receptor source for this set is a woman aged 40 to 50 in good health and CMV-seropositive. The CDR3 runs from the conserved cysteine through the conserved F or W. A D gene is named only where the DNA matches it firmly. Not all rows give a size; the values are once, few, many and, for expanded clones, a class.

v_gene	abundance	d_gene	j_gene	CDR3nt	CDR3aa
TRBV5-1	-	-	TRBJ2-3	TGCGCCAGCAGCTTGGAACTCAGCACAGATACGCAGTATTTT	CASSLELSTDTQYF
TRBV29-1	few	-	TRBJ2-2	TGCAGCGTTGGCCGGACAGCGAACACCGGGGAGCTGTTTTTT	CSVGRTANTGELFF
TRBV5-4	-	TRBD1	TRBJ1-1	TGTGCCAGCAGCCCCGGGACAGGCGGGAACACTGAAGCTTTCTTT	CASSPGTGGNTEAFF
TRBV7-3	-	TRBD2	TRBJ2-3	TGTGCCAGCAGCCGAACTGGCGGGGGGGCCGTAGATACGCAGTATTTT	CASSRTGGGAVDTQYF
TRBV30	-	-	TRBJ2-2	TGTGCCTGGGAGTTCACCGGGGAGCTGTTTTTT	CAWEFTGELFF
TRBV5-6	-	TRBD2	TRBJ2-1	TGTGCCAGCAGCTTGTCGCTGAATAGCGGGGTCGCCGATGAGCAGTTCTTC	CASSLSLNSGVADEQFF
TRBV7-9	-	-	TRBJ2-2	TGTGCCAGCAGCCCATTGAGGTATACTACCGCCACCGGGGAGCTGTTTTTT	CASSPLRYTTATGELFF
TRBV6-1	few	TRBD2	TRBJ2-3	TGTGCCAGCAGCTACCGGGACTATAGCACAGATACGCAGTATTTT	CASSYRDYSTDTQYF
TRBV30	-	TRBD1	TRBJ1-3	TGTGCCCACTCCACCGGGACAGCTGGAAACACCATATATTTT	CAHSTGTAGNTIYF
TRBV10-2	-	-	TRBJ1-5	TGCGCCAGCAGCCGGACAGAAAATCAGCCCCAGCATTTT	CASSRTENQPQHF
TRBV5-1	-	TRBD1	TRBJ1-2	TGCGCCAGCAGCCAACAGGGGGCGAGCAATGGCTACACCTTC	CASSQQGASNGYTF
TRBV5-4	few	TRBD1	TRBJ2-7	TGTGCCAGCAGCCTCGGACAGGGGGACTACGAGCAGTACTTC	CASSLGQGDYEQYF
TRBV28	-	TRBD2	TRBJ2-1	TGTGCCAGCAAGCGACTAGCTCCAAATGAGCAGTTCTTC	CASKRLAPNEQFF
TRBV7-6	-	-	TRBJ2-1	TGTGCCAGCAGCTCTCAGGGTTACTACAATGAGCAGTTCTTC	CASSSQGYYNEQFF
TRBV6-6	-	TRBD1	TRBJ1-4	TGTGCCAGCAGCCGGGGACAGGGGAACGAAAAACTGTTTTTT	CASSRGQGNEKLFF
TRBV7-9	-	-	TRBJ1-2	TGTGCCAGCAGCCCTGGAACCCTCCAGGTTTCTGAGGGCTACACCTTC	CASSPGTLQVSEGYTF
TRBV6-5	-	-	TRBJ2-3	TGTGCCAGCAGCCCACCCCCGGGGGATACGCAGTATTTT	CASSPPPGDTQYF
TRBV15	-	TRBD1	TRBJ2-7	TGTGCCACCAGCAGAGAGACAGGGGGCTTCTCCGAGCAGTACTTC	CATSRETGGFSEQYF
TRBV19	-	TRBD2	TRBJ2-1	TGTGCCAGTTCTAGCGGGGGGCCTCACAATGAGCAGTTCTTC	CASSSGGPHNEQFF
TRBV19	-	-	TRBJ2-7	TGTGCCAGTAGTATAGCTAGGGGACTCTCCTACGAGCAGTACTTC	CASSIARGLSYEQYF
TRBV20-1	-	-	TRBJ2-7	TGCAGTGCCCCAACAGGCTCCGAGCAGTACTTC	CSAPTGSEQYF
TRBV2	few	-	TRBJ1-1	TGTGCCAGGAGCAAGACGGCGGCGATGAACACTGAAGCTTTCTTT	CARSKTAAMNTEAFF
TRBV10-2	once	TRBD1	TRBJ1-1	TGCGCCAGCAGTTGGGACAGGGACACTGAAGCTTTCTTT	CASSWDRDTEAFF
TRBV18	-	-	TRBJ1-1	TGTGCCAGCTCACCCGGACAAAACACTGAAGCTTTCTTT	CASSPGQNTEAFF
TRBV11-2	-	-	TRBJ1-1	TGTGCCAGCAGTTCCAGCGGTGGGGTGAACACTGAAGCTTTCTTT	CASSSSGGVNTEAFF
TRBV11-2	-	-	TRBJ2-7	TGTGCCAGCAGCCCCATGAGGCCTCGCCGCTCCTACGAGCAGTACTTC	CASSPMRPRRSYEQYF
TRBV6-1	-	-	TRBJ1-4	TGTGCCAGCTCCCTAGGAGGGGAGAATGAAAAACTGTTTTTT	CASSLGGENEKLFF
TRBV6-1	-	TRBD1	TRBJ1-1	TGTGCCAGCAGTGCACAGGGGGCGGGGAACACTGAAGCTTTCTTT	CASSAQGAGNTEAFF